This TCR beta chain was obtained from a study of blood T cell repertoires in COVID-19. Across the study: Nucleic acid was either cDNA or gDNA, and it came from T cells, B-cell-depleted T cells, or PBMCs.

In the source study's methods: Reference gene primer amplification gave nucleated cell count estimates. Clones were sequenced by immunoSEQ multiplex PCR, and TCRdb holds only the in-frame ones, with some missing. Clone size and V and J calls were adopted from that table, with D and trimming inferred from the DNA. Here the sample spans 100,000 to 150,000 clones, more than 85% being singletons. The CDR3 length is 14 residues. V gave up 6 bases and J gave up 3 bases, with 12 bases separating them. Germline loops: CDR1 SGHDN, CDR2 FVKESK. In Seattle, patients joined the study during active infection and were tracked longitudinally.

This chain connects TRBV14 to TRBJ1-3, with D possibly TRBD1 on 5 matching bases. This TCR was recovered from a man aged 55 to 69 with COVID-19, enrolled during active disease. Sequenced material: peripheral blood. CDR3: CASSPRVGGNTIYF. The CDR3 DNA reads as TGTGCCAGCAGTCCCAGGGTTGGTGGAAACACCATATATTTT. The full variable domain, completed using reference TRBV14 and TRBJ1-3, is EAGVTQFPSHSVIEKGQTVTLRCDPISGHDNLYWYRRVMGKEIKFLLHFVKESKQDESGMPNNRFLAERTGGTYSTLKVQPAELEDSGVYFCASSPRVGGNTIYFGEGSWLTVV.